Below, one T cell receptor (beta chain) is given with its context. No antigen is known for it. Base qualities are not provided; no much larger clone lies one nucleotide away. This sample was taken from a study of T cell responses to AZD1222 COVID-19 vaccine (TCRdb year 2021). At the level of the whole study: TCR sequencing covered more than 230 trial participants: 200 to 210 given two doses of AZD1222 and approximately 26 given two doses of MenACWY control vaccine. Trial participants were enrolled into age subgroups of 18-55, 56-69 and 70-plus years, which contained around 140, 26 and 57 TCR-sequenced participants, respectively.

Results and caveats for the whole study, not just this receptor: The whole spike protein was spanned by vaccine-associated CD4 TCRs, and dominant responses were seen in regions 160-218 and 743-854. Reportedly, almost half of the unique spike-specific TCRs recognized epitopes lying outside the regions that are mutated in the B.1.351 and B.1.1.7 variants. Because no day 14 peak-response samples were available, repertoires were characterized only after the peak T cell response. Participants were mostly white British and included more females than males, and it was suggested by the authors that clonal diversity may have been underestimated. After two AZD1222 doses, spike-specific TCR breadth and depth were significantly higher than at day 0 and than in MenACWY recipients. Conclusions about previously exposed vaccinees are limited, since just five or six AZD1222 recipients were seropositive for SARS-CoV-2 at baseline. The 56-69-year group was small, and its depth increase did not reach significance, likely because of low power.

The germline V gene yields SGHAT for CDR1 and FQNNGV for CDR2. The junction carries 4 bases between V and J, which are trimmed by 1 base and 3 bases respectively. Including the terminal cysteine and phenylalanine, the CDR3 comprises 12 residues. The only DNA kept is the CDR3, 36 bases in frame from the first base. The CDR3 regions of human TCRbeta chains were analyzed by immunosequencing. In the source study's methods: TCRs in the repertoires were compared against a reference library of SARS-CoV-2-specific TCRs that had been generated with the MIRA antigen-specificity platform. Breadth was defined as the fraction of unique TCRs that were SARS-CoV-2-associated. Depth was defined as the fraction of total T cells that were SARS-CoV-2-associated. Each spike-specific TCR was assigned to its reactive spike region and to a CD4 or CD8 class using the MIRA data. Log10-transformed breadth and depth values were compared by one-way ANOVA with Sidak's multiple comparisons tests. Sourced from immuneACCESS, this table was stored by TCRdb with only in-frame sequences that have V and J called. A share of the clones is absent; for the studies checked, an unresolved V gene accounts for under half, and the remainder has no known explanation. V and J calls plus clone size are reproduced from that table; the DNA served to infer D and trimming. For this sample there are roughly 140,000 clones; more than 75% appear just once. The ten largest clones add up to about a tenth of the sample.

The intended sense of this specimen's time point label: about 28 days (+/-7) after the second vaccine dose. AZD1222 recipients given second doses at about 4 weeks or at about 12 weeks were pooled, since spike-specific TCR depth and breadth were not found to differ between the two schedules. The vaccinee samples were drawn from two UK trials, COV001 and COV002, one of which was a single-blind randomized controlled phase 2/3 trial testing AZD1222 (ChAdOx1 nCoV-19) in healthy adults. Trial participant PBMC samples were collected at day 0 and day 28 after the second dose for TCRbeta chain sequencing. The rearrangement joined TRBV11-2 to TRBJ2-7; no D gene can be assigned with confidence. The clonotype originates from an adult who received the AZD1222 COVID-19 vaccine. The sequencing used peripheral blood, collected 28 days after the second AZD1222 dose. The nucleotide sequence is TGTGCCAGCAGCTTAGGTCTCTACGAGCAGTACTTC. Translated, this gives CASSLGLYEQYF.